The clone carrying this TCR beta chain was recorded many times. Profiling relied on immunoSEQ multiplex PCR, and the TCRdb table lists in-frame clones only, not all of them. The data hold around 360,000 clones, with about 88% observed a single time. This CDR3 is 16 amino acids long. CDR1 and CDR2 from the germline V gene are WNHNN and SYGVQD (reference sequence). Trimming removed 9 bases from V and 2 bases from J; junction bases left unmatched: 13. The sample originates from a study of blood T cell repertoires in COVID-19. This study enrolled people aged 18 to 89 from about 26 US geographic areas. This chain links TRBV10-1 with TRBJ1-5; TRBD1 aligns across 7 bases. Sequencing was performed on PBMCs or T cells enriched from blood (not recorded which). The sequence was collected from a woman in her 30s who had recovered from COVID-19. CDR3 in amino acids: CASPPGGGERNQPQHF. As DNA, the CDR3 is TGCGCCAGTCCCCCCGGAGGGGGCGAGCGCAATCAGCCCCAGCATTTT.